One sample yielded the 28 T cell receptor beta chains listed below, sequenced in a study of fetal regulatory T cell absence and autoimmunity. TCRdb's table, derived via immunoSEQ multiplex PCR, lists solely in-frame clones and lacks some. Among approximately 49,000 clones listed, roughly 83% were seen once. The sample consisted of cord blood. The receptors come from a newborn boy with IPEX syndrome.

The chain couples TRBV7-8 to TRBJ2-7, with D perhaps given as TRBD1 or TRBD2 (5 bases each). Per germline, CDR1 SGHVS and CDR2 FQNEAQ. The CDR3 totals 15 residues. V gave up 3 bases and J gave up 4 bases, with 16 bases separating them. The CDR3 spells CASSFPSRGSYEQYF. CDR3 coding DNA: TGTGCCAGCAGCTTCCCTAGTCGGGGCTCTTACGAGCAGTACTTC.

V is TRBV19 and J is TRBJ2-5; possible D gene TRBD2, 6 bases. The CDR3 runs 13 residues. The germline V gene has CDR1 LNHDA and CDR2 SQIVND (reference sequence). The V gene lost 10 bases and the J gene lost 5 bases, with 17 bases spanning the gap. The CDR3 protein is CAIHGLASETQYF. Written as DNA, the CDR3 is TGTGCCATCCATGGGCTAGCGTCCGAGACCCAGTACTTC.

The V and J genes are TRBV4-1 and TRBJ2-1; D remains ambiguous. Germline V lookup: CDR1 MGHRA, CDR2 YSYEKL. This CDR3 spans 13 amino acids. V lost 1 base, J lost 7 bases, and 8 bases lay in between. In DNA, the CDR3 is TGCGCCAGCAGCCAAGTTGGTAAGAATGAGCAGTTCTTC. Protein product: CASSQVGKNEQFF.

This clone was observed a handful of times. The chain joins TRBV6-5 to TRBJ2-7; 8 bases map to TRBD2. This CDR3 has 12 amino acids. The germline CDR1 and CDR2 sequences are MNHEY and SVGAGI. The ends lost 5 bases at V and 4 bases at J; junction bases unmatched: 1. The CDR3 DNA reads TGTGCCAGCAGTAGCGGGGGTTACGAGCAGTACTTC. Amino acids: CASSSGGYEQYF.

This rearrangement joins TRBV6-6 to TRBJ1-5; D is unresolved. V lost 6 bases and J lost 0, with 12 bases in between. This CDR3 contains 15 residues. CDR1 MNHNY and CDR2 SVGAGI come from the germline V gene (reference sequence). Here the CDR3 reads CASRRGYDSNQPQHF. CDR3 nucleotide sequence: TGTGCCAGCAGAAGAGGGTATGATAGCAATCAGCCCCAGCATTTT.

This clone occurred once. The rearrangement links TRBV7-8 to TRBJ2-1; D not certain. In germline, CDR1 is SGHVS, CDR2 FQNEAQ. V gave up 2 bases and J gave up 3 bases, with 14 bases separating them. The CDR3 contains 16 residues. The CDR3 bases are TGTGCCAGCAGCTTAATACCTACCCCTTTCTACAATGAGCAGTTCTTC. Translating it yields CASSLIPTPFYNEQFF.

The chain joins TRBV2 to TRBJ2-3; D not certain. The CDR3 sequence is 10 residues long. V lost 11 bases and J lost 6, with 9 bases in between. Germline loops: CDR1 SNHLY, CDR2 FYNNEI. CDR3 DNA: TGTGCCGTTCAGTCGGATACGCAGTATTTT. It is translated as CAVQSDTQYF. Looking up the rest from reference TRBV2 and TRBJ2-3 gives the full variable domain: EPEVTQTPSHQVTQMGQEVILRCVPISNHLYFYWYRQILGQKVEFLVSFYNNEISEKSEIFDDQFSVERPDGSNFTLKIRSTKLEDSAMYFCAVQSDTQYFGPGTRLTVL.

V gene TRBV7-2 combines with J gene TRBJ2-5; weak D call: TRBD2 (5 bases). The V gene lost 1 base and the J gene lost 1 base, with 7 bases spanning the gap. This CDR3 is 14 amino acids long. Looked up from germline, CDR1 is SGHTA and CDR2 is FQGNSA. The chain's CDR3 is CASSLVLAQETQYF. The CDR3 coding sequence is TGTGCCAGCAGCTTAGTGCTAGCCCAAGAGACCCAGTACTTC.

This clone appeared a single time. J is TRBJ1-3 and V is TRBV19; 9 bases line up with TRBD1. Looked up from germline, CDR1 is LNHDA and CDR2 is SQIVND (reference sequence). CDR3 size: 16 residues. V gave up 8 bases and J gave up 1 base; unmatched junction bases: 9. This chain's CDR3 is CASAPGQGFSGNTIYF. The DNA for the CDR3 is TGTGCCAGTGCGCCGGGACAGGGCTTTTCTGGAAACACCATATATTTT.

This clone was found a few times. The CDR3 region is CASSDRTYNSPLHF. The CDR3 nucleotides read TGTGCCAGCAGCGACAGGACGTATAATTCACCCCTCCACTTT. V is TRBV11-3 and J is TRBJ1-6; D is possibly TRBD1 (6 bases). This CDR3 has 14 amino acids. Germline CDR1 is SGHNT and CDR2 is YENEEA. V was clipped by 5 bases and J by 4 bases, with 9 bases between them.

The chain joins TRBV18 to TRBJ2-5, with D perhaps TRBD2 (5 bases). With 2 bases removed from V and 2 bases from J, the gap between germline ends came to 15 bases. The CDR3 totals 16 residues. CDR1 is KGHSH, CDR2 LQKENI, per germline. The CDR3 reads CASSPRVPRGQETQYF. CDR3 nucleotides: TGTGCCAGCTCACCAAGGGTACCTCGCGGGCAAGAGACCCAGTACTTC.

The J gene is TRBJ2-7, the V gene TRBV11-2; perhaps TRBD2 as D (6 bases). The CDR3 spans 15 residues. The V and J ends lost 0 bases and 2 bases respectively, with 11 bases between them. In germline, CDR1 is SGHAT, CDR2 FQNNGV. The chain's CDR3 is CASSLEPRLAYEQYF. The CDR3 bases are TGTGCCAGCAGCTTAGAACCGCGACTAGCCTACGAGCAGTACTTC.

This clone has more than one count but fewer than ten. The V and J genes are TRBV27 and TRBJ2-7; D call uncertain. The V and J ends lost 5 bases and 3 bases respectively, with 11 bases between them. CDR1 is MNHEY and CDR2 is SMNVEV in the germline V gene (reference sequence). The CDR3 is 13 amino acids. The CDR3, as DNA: TGTGCCAGCAGTCCACACACGGGCTACGAGCAGTACTTC. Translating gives CASSPHTGYEQYF.

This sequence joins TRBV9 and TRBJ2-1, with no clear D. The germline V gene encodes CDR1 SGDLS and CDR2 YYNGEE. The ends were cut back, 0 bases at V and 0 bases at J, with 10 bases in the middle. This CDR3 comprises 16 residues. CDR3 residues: CASSVAPDHSYNEQFF. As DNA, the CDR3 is TGTGCCAGCAGCGTAGCTCCGGATCACTCCTACAATGAGCAGTTCTTC.

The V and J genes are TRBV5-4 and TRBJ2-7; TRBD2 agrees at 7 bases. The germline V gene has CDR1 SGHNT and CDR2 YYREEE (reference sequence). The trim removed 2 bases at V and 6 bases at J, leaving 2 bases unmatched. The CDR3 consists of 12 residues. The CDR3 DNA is TGTGCCAGCAGCTTCGGGGGGAGCGAGCAGTACTTC. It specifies CASSFGGSEQYF.

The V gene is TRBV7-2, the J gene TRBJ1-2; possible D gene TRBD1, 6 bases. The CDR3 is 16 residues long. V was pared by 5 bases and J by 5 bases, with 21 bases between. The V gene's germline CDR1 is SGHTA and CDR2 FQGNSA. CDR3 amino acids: CASSTRRRGHRYGYTF. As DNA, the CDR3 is TGTGCCAGCAGCACGCGGAGGAGGGGACACAGGTATGGCTACACCTTC.

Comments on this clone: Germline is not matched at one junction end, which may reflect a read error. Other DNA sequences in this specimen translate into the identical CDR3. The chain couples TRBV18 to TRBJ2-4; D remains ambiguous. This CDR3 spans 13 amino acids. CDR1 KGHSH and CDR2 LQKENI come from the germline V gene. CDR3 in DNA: TGTGCCAGCTCACCACTAGCCAAAAACATTCAGTATTTC. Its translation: CASSPLAKNIQYF.

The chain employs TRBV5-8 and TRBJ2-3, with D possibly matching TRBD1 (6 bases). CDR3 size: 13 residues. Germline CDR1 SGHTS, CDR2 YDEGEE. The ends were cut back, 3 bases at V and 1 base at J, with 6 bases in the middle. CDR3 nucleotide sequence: TGTGCCAGCAGCTACAGGGGCACAGATACGCAGTATTTT. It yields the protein CASSYRGTDTQYF. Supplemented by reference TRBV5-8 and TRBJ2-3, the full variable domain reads EAGVTQSPTHLIKTRGQQATLRCSPISGHTSVYWYQQALGLGLQFLLWYDEGEERNRGNFPPRFSGRQFPNYSSELNVNALELEDSALYLCASSYRGTDTQYFGPGTRLTVL.

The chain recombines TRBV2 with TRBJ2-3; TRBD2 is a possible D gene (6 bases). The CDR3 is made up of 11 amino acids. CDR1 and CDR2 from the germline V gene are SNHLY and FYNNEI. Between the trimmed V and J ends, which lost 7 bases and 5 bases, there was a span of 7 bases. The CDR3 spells CASKEGDTQYF. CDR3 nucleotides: TGTGCCAGCAAGGAGGGAGATACGCAGTATTTT.

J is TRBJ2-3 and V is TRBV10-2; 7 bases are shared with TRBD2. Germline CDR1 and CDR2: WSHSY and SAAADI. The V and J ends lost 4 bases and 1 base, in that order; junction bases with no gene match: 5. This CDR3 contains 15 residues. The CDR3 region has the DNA TGCGCCAGCAGTGGAAGACTAGCAGGCACAGATACGCAGTATTTT. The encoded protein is CASSGRLAGTDTQYF.

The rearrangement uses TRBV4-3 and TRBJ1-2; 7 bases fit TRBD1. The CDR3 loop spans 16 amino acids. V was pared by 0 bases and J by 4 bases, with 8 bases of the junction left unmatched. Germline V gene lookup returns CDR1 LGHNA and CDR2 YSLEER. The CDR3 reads CASSQEGRQGFYGYTF. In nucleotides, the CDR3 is TGCGCCAGCAGCCAAGAGGGCCGACAGGGATTCTATGGCTACACCTTC.

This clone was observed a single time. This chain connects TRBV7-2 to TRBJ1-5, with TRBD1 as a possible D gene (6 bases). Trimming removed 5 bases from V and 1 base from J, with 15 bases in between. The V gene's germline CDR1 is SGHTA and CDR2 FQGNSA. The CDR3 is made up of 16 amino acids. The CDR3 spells CASSARDTGSNQPQHF. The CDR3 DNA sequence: TGTGCCAGCAGCGCCCGGGACACCGGGAGCAATCAGCCCCAGCATTTT. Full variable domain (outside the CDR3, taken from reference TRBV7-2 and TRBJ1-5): GAGVSQSPSNKVTEKGKDVELRCDPISGHTALYWYRQSLGQGLEFLIYFQGNSAPDKSGLPSDRFSAERTGGSVSTLTIQRTQQEDSAVYLCASSARDTGSNQPQHFGDGTRLSIL.

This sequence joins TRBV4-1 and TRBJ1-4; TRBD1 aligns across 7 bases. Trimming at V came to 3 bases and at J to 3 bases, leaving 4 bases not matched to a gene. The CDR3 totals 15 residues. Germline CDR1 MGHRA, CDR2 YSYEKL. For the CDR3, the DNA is TGCGCCAGCAGCCATGCCGGGACAGCTAATGAAAAACTGTTTTTT. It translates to CASSHAGTANEKLFF.

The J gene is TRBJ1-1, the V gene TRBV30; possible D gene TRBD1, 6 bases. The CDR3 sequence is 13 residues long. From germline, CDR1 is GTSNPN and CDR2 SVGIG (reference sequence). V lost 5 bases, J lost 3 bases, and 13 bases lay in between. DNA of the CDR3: TGTGCCTGGGGCTTACAGGGTTACACTGAAGCTTTCTTT. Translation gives CAWGLQGYTEAFF. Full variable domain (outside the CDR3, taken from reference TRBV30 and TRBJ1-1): SQTIHQWPATLVQPVGSPLSLECTVEGTSNPNLYWYRQAAGRGLQLLFYSVGIGQISSEVPQNLSASRPQDRQFILSSKKLLLSDSGFYLCAWGLQGYTEAFFGQGTRLTVV.

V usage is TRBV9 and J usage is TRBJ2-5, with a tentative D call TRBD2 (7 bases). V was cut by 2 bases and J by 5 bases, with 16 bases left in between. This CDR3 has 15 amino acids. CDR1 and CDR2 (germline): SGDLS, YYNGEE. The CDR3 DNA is TGTGCCAGCAGCGTTCGGGGGGCCCTCGGGGAGACCCAGTACTTC. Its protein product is CASSVRGALGETQYF.

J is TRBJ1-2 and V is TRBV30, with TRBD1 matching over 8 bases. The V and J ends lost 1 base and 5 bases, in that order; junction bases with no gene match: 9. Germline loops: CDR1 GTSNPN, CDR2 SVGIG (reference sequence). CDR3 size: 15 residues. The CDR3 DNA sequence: TGTGCCTGGAGTGATGGGACAGGATCCTTTTATGGCTACACCTTC. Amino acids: CAWSDGTGSFYGYTF.

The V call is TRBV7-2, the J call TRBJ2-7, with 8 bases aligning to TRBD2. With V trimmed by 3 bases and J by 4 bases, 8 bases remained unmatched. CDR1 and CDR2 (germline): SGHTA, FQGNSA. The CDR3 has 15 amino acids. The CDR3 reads CASSFWTSWGYEQYF. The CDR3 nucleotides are TGTGCCAGCAGCTTTTGGACTAGCTGGGGGTACGAGCAGTACTTC. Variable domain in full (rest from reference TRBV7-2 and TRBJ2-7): GAGVSQSPSNKVTEKGKDVELRCDPISGHTALYWYRQSLGQGLEFLIYFQGNSAPDKSGLPSDRFSAERTGGSVSTLTIQRTQQEDSAVYLCASSFWTSWGYEQYFGPGTRLTVT.

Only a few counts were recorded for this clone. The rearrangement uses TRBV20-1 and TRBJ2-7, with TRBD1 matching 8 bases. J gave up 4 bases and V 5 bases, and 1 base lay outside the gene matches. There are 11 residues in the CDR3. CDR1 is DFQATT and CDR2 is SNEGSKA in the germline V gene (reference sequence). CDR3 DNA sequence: TGCAGTGCTGACAGGGGATACGAGCAGTACTTC. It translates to CSADRGYEQYF.